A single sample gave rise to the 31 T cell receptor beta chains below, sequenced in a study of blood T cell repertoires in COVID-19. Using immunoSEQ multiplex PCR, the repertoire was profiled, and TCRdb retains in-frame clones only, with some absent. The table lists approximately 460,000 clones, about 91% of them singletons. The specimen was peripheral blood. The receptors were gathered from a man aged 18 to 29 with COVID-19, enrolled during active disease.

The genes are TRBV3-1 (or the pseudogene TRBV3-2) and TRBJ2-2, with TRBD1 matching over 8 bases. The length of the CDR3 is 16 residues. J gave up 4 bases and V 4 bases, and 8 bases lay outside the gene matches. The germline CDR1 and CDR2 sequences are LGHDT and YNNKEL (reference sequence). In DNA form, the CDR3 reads TGTGCCAGCAGCCTTACAGGGGGTCGGGGCACCGGGGAGCTGTTTTTT. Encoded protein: CASSLTGGRGTGELFF.

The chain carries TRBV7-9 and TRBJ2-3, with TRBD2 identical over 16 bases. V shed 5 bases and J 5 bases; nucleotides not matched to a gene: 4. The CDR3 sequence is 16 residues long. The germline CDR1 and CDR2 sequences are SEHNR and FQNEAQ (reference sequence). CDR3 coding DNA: TGTGCCAGCAGCACGGGACTAGCGGGAGGGATAGATACGCAGTATTTT. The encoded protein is CASSTGLAGGIDTQYF.

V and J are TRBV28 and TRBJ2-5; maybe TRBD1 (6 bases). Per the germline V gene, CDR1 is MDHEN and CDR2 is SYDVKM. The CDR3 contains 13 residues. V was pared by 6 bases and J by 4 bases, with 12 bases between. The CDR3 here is CASSRGGTETQYF. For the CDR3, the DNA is TGTGCCAGCAGCCGTGGGGGCACAGAGACCCAGTACTTC. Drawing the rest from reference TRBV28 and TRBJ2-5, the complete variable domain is DVKVTQSSRYLVKRTGEKVFLECVQDMDHENMFWYRQDPGLGLRLIYFSYDVKMKEKGDIPEGYSVSREKKERFSLILESASTNQTSMYLCASSRGGTETQYFGPGTRLLVL.

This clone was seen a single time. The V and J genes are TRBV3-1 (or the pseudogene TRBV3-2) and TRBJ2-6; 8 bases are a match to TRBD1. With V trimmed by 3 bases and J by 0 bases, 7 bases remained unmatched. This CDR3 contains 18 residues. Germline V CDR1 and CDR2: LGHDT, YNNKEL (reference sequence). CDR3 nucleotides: TGTGCCAGCAGCCATGGACAGGGACTCCTCTCTGGGGCCAACGTCCTGACTTTC. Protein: CASSHGQGLLSGANVLTF.

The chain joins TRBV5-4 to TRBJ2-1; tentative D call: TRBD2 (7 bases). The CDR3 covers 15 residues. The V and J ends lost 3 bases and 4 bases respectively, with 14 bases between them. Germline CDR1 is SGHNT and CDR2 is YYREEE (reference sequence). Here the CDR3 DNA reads TGTGCCAGCAGCTGGGGGGGCGGACAGTACAATGAGCAGTTCTTC. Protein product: CASSWGGGQYNEQFF.

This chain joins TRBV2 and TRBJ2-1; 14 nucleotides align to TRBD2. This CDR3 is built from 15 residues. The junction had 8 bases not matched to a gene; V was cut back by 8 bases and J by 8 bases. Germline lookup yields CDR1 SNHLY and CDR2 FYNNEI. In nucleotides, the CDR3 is TGTGCCAGCGATGGGACTAGCGGGAGTAGCCATGAGCAGTTCTTC. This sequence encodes CASDGTSGSSHEQFF.

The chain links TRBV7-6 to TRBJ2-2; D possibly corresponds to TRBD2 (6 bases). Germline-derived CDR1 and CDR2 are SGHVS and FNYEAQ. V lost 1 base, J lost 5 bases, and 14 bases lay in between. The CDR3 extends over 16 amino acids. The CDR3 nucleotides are TGTGCCAGCAGCTTAGAGCCCGGGGGACGGACCGGGGAGCTGTTTTTT. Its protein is CASSLEPGGRTGELFF.

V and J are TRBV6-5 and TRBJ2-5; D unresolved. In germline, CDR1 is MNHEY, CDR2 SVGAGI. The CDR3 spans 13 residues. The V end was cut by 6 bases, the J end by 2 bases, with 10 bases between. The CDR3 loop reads CASSTLEQETQYF. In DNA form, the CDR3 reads TGTGCCAGCAGCACTTTGGAGCAAGAGACCCAGTACTTC.

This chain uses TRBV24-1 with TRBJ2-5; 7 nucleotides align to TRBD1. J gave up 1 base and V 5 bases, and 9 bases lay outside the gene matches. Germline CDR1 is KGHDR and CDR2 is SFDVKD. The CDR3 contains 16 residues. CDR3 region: CATSGHRGSSQETQYF. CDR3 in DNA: TGTGCCACCAGTGGCCACAGGGGCTCAAGCCAAGAGACCCAGTACTTC.

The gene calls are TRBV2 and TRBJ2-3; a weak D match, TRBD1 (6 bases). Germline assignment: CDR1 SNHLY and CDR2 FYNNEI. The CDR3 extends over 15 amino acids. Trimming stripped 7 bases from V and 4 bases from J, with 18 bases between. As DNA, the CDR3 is TGTGCCAGCAACGCACAGGGATTTGGCGCAGATACGCAGTATTTT. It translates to CASNAQGFGADTQYF.

For the CDR3, the DNA is TGTGCCAGCAGTGTGGCAGAAGAGACCCAGTACTTC. This translates into CASSVAEETQYF. The chain recombines TRBV2 with TRBJ2-5, with unresolved D. Germline lookup yields CDR1 SNHLY and CDR2 FYNNEI. CDR3 length: 12 residues. The V and J ends lost 4 bases and 3 bases respectively, with 6 bases between them. The full variable domain, with the rest looked up from reference TRBV2 and TRBJ2-5, is EPEVTQTPSHQVTQMGQEVILRCVPISNHLYFYWYRQILGQKVEFLVSFYNNEISEKSEIFDDQFSVERPDGSNFTLKIRSTKLEDSAMYFCASSVAEETQYFGPGTRLLVL.

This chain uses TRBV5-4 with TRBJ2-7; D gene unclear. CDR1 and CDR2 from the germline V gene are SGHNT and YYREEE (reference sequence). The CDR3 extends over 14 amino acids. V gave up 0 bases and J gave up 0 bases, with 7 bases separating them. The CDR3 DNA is TGTGCCAGCAGCTTGGGTGGAGCCTCCTACGAGCAGTACTTC. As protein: CASSLGGASYEQYF.

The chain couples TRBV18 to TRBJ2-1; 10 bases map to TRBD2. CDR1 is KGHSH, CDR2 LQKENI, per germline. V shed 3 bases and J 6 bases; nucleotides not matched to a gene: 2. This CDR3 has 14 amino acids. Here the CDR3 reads CASSPGLASNEQFF. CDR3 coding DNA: TGTGCCAGCTCACCGGGACTAGCGTCCAATGAGCAGTTCTTC.

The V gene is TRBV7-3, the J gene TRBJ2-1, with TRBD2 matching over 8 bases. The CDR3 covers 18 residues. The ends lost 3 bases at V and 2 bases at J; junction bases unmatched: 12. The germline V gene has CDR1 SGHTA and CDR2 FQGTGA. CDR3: CASSFLHTPSGPYNEQFF. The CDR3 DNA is TGTGCCAGCAGCTTCCTCCATACGCCTAGCGGGCCCTACAATGAGCAGTTCTTC.

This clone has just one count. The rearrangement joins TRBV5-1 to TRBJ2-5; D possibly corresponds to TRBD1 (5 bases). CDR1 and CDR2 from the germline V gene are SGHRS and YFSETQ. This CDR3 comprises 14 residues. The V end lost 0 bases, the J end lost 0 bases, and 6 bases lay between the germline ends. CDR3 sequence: CASSLVDNQETQYF. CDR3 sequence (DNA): TGCGCCAGCAGCTTGGTGGACAACCAAGAGACCCAGTACTTC.

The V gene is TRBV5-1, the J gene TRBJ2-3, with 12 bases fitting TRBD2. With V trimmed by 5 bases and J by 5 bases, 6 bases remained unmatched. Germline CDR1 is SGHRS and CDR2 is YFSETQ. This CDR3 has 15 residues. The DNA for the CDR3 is TGCGCCAGCAGAAGACTAGCGGGAGAAGGAGATACGCAGTATTTT. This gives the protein CASRRLAGEGDTQYF.

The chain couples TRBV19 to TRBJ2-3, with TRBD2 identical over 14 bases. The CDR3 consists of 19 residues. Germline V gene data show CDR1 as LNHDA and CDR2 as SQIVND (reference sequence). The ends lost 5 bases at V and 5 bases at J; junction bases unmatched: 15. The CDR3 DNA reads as TGTGCCAGTAGTTCGACCGGGACTAGCGGGGGTGCCCCCGGAGATACGCAGTATTTT. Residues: CASSSTGTSGGAPGDTQYF.

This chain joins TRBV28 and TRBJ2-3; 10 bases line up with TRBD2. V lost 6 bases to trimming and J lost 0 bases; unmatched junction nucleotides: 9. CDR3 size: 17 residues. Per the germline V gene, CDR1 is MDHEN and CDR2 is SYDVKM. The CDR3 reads CASRLLRTSGSTDTQYF. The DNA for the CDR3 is TGTGCCAGCAGACTACTTAGGACTAGCGGTAGCACAGATACGCAGTATTTT.

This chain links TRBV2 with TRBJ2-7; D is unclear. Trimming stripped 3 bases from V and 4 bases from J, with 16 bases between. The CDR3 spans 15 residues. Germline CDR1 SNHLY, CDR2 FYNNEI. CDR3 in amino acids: CASSDPLNFRYEQYF. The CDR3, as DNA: TGTGCCAGCAGTGATCCGTTAAATTTCAGGTACGAGCAGTACTTC.

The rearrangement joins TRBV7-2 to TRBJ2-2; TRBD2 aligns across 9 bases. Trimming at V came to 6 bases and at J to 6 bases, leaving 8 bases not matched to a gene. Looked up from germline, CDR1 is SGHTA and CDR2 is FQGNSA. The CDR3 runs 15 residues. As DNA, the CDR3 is TGTGCCAGCAGAACCGAACTAGCGGGCCCCGGGGAGCTGTTTTTT. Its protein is CASRTELAGPGELFF. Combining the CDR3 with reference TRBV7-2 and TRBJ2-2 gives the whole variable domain GAGVSQSPSNKVTEKGKDVELRCDPISGHTALYWYRQSLGQGLEFLIYFQGNSAPDKSGLPSDRFSAERTGGSVSTLTIQRTQQEDSAVYLCASRTELAGPGELFFGEGSRLTVL.

This chain's CDR3 is CASSFPGTANYEQYF. The DNA for the CDR3 is TGTGCCAGCAGCTTCCCCGGGACAGCGAACTACGAGCAGTACTTC. V usage is TRBV5-8 and J usage is TRBJ2-7; 7 nucleotides agree with TRBD1. With V trimmed by 2 bases and J by 3 bases, 8 bases remained unmatched. Germline loops: CDR1 SGHTS, CDR2 YDEGEE. This CDR3 has 15 amino acids.

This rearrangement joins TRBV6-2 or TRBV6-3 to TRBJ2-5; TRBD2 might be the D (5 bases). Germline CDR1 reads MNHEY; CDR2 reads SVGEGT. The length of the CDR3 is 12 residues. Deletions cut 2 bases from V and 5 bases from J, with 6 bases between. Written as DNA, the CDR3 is TGTGCCAGCAGTTACCCGGGGGAGACCCAGTACTTC. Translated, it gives CASSYPGETQYF.

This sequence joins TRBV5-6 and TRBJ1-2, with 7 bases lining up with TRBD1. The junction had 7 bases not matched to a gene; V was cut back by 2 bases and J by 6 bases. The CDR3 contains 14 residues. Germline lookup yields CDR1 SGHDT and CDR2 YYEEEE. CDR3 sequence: CASSLTRGLNGYTF. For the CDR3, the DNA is TGTGCCAGCAGCTTAACTAGGGGGCTGAATGGCTACACCTTC.

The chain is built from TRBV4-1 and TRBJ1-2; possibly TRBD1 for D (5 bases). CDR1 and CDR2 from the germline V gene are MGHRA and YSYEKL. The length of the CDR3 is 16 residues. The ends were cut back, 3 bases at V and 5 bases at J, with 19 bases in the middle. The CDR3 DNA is TGCGCCAGCAGCCACACCGGGACGGAGGGAAAATATGGCTACACCTTC. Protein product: CASSHTGTEGKYGYTF.

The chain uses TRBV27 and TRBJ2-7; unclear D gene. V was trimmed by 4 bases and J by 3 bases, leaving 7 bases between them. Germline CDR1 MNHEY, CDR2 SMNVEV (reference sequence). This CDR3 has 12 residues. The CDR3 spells CASSSRSYEQYF. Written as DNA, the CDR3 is TGTGCCAGCAGTTCCCGGAGCTACGAGCAGTACTTC.

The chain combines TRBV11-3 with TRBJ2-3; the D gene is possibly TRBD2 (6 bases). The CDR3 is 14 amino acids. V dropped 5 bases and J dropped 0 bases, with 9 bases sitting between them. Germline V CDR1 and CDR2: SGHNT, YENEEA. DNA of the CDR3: TGTGCCAGCAGCACGGGACTGAGCACAGATACGCAGTATTTT. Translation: CASSTGLSTDTQYF. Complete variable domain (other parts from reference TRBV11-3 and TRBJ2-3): EAGVVQSPRYKIIEKKQPVAFWCNPISGHNTLYWYLQNLGQGPELLIRYENEEAVDDSQLPKDRFSAERLKGVDSTLKIQPAELGDSAVYLCASSTGLSTDTQYFGPGTRLTVL.

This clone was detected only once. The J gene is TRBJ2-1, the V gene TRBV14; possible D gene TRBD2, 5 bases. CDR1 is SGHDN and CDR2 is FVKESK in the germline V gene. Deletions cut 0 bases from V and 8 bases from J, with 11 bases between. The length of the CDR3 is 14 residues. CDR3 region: CASSQDFGIDEQFF. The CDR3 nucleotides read TGTGCCAGCAGCCAAGATTTCGGGATCGATGAGCAGTTCTTC. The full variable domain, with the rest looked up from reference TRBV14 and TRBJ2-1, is EAGVTQFPSHSVIEKGQTVTLRCDPISGHDNLYWYRRVMGKEIKFLLHFVKESKQDESGMPNNRFLAERTGGTYSTLKVQPAELEDSGVYFCASSQDFGIDEQFFGPGTRLTVL.

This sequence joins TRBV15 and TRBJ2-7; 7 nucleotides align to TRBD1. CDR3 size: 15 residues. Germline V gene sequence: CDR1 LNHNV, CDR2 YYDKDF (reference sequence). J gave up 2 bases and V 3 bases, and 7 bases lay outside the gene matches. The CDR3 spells CATSRPGQVPYEQYF. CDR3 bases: TGTGCCACCAGCAGGCCAGGACAGGTTCCCTACGAGCAGTACTTC.

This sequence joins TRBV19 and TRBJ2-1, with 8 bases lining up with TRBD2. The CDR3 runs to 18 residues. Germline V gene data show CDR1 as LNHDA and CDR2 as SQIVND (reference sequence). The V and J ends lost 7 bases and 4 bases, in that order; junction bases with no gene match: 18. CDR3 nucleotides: TGTGCCAGTACTCGGTCTGGACTAGCCATGAGTTCGTACAATGAGCAGTTCTTC. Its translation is CASTRSGLAMSSYNEQFF.

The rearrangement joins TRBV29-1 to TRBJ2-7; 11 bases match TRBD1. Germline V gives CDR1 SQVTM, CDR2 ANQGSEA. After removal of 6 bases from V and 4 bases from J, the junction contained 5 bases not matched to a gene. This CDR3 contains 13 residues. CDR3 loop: CSVRTGGWYEQYF. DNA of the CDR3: TGCAGCGTCCGGACAGGGGGCTGGTACGAGCAGTACTTC.

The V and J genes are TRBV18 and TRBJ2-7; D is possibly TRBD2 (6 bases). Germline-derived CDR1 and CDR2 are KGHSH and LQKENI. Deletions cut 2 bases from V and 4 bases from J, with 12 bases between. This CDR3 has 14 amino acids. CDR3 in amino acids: CASSPGMEGYEQYF. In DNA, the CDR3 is TGTGCCAGCTCACCAGGGATGGAGGGATACGAGCAGTACTTC.